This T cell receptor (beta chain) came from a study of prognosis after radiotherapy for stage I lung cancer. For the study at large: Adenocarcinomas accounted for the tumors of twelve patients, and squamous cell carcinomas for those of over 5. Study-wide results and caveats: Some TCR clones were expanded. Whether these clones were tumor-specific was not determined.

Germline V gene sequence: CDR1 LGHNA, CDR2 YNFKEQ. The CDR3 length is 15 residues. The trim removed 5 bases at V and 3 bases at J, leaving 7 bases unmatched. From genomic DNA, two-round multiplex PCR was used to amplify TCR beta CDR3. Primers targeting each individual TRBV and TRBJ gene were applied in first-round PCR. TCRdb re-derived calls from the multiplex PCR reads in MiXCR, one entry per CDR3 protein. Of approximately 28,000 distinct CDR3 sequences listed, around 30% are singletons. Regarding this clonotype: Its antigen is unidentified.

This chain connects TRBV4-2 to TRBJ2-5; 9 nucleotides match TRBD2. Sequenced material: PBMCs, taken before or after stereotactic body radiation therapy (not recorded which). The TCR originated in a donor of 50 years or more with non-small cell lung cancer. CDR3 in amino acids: CASSSGTSRKETQYF. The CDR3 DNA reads TGTGCCAGCAGCTCCGGGACTAGCCGGAAAGAGACCCAGTACTTC.